The rows below give T cell receptor beta chains drawn from one sample of a study of T-cell memory formation after mild COVID-19. TCRdb reprocessed the 5' RACE reads with MiXCR, giving one entry per CDR3 protein. The table shows hundreds of thousands of distinct CDR3 sequences, with 25% to 30% occurring only once. Sequencing was carried out using PBMCs or a T cell subset sorted from them (not recorded which). The origin of the receptors is an adult woman who had mild COVID-19 (a few samples of this study predate the infection). Cell type and time point are not known. CDR3s include the opening cysteine and the closing phenylalanine or tryptophan. The D gene is left open where the match is weak. Size is omitted from some rows. Given values are once, few, many or a class for expanded clones.

j_gene,v_gene,d_gene,abundance,CDR3nt,CDR3aa
TRBJ2-1,TRBV7-9,.,.,TGTGCCAGCAGCTTAGATTCTACCCCCCGAAATGAGCAGTTCTTC,CASSLDSTPRNEQFF
TRBJ2-4,TRBV7-2,.,.,TGTGCCAGCTCCTCGCTCGGGGGCGGGGACATTCAGTACTTC,CASSSLGGGDIQYF
TRBJ2-2,TRBV2,TRBD2,few,TGTGCCAGCACAGGAAGCGGGGGGGCTGCCGGGGAGCTGTTTTTT,CASTGSGGAAGELFF
TRBJ1-6,TRBV12-3/TRBV12-4,TRBD1,.,TGTGCCAGCAGTTTACTCGGGACAGTCTCTAATTCACCCCTCCACTTT,CASSLLGTVSNSPLHF
TRBJ1-5,TRBV5-1,.,.,TGCGCCAGCAGCTTGGCGTCAGGGGTCAATCAGCCCCAGCATTTT,CASSLASGVNQPQHF
TRBJ1-5,TRBV12-3/TRBV12-4,TRBD1,.,TGTGCCAGCAGTTACTCCGGGACAGGGGTAAATCAGCCCCAGCATTTT,CASSYSGTGVNQPQHF
TRBJ1-1,TRBV20-1,TRBD1,.,TGCAGTGCTAGGGAGACAGGGGCTAACACTGAAGCTTTCTTT,CSARETGANTEAFF
TRBJ2-1,TRBV20-1,TRBD2,.,TGCAGTGCTAGAATCGCCGCCCGCGGGGGGGTCGTTGAGCAGTTCTTC,CSARIAARGGVVEQFF
TRBJ2-3,TRBV30,TRBD1,few,TGTGCCTGGAGTCCCGGGACAGGGGGATACACAGATACGCAGTATTTT,CAWSPGTGGYTDTQYF
TRBJ1-2,TRBV7-9,.,few,TGTGCCAGCACCCCGAGGACGGCTAACTATGGCTACACCTTC,CASTPRTANYGYTF